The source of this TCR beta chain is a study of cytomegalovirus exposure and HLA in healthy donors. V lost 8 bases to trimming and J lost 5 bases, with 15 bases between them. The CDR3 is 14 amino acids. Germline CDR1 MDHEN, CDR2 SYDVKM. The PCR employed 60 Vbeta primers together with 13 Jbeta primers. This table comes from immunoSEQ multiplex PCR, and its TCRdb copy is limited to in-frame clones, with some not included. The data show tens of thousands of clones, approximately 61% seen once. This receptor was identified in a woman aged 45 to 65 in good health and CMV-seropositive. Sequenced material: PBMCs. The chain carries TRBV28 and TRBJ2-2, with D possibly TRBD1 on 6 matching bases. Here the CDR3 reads CASSRGGWTGELFF. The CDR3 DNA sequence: TGTGCCAGCTCGAGAGGGGGTTGGACCGGGGAGCTGTTTTTT.